This T cell receptor beta chain emerged from a study of TIL therapy for anti-PD-1-resistant metastatic lung cancer. Looking at the study overall: Median tumor PD-L1 proportion score was approximately 6.3%.

Study-level findings and limits: Treatment-naive, never-smoker and oncogene-addicted patients were overrepresented in this highly selected cohort.

With respect to this clone: No antigen is known for it.

Time point defined: pre-treatment sample, taken before nivolumab and TIL therapy. Enrollment ran from 2017 to January 2020. Looked up from germline, CDR1 is MDHEN and CDR2 is SYDVKM. The CDR3 runs 15 residues. Trimming at V came to 6 bases and at J to 4 bases, leaving 6 bases not matched to a gene. This was the immunoSEQ v3 assay. Sequencing depth was around 2 million read pairs for survey level, roughly 5-6.5 million for deep. The table came from immunoSEQ multiplex PCR; TCRdb's copy has only in-frame clones and leaves some out. Among tens of thousands of clones listed, roughly 84% were seen once. The specimen was blood, collected at baseline. The receptor was derived from a person aged 25 to 85 with non-small cell lung cancer. The chain carries TRBV28 and TRBJ1-2, with 12 bases identical to TRBD1. The CDR3 sequence is CASSRGTGGSYGYTF. CDR3 coding DNA: TGTGCCAGCAGCAGAGGGACAGGGGGCTCCTATGGCTACACCTTC.